The 30 T cell receptor beta chains below come from one sample, sequenced in a study of blood T cell repertoires in COVID-19. The method was immunoSEQ multiplex PCR; TCRdb's version includes in-frame clones alone and lacks a portion of them. The sample yields tens of thousands of clones, roughly 89% seen once. The sample taken for sequencing was peripheral blood. The receptors were sampled from a man aged 55 to 69 with active COVID-19.

The V call is TRBV24-1, the J call TRBJ1-1, with 9 bases aligning to TRBD1. The CDR3 totals 16 residues. Trimming took 5 bases from V and 1 from J; bases not matched to a gene: 7. Germline V gene sequence: CDR1 KGHDR, CDR2 SFDVKD. In DNA, the CDR3 is TGTGCCACCAGTGGGGGGACAGGGAGGGCGAACACTGAAGCTTTCTTT. This gives the protein CATSGGTGRANTEAFF.

V gene TRBV27 combines with J gene TRBJ2-7; 9 bases line up with TRBD2. The germline V gene encodes CDR1 MNHEY and CDR2 SMNVEV (reference sequence). Trimming removed 4 bases from V and 0 bases from J; junction bases left unmatched: 4. This CDR3 comprises 15 residues. The CDR3 sequence is CASSSWTSASYEQYF. The CDR3, as DNA: TGTGCCAGCAGTTCCTGGACTAGCGCCTCCTACGAGCAGTACTTC.

This chain uses TRBV6-4 with TRBJ1-1, with D perhaps matching TRBD1 (6 bases). The CDR3 has 13 residues. The V gene's germline CDR1 is MRHNA and CDR2 SNTAGT. V was clipped by 5 bases and J by 4 bases, with 11 bases between them. The CDR3 coding sequence is TGTGCCAGCAGTAGGGAGGGGGGCACTGAAGCTTTCTTT. Protein: CASSREGGTEAFF.

The chain joins TRBV28 to TRBJ1-5; no firm D call. The CDR3 sequence is 12 residues long. Germline V gene sequence: CDR1 MDHEN, CDR2 SYDVKM. V shed 7 bases and J shed 0 bases, with 4 bases lying between them. CDR3 sequence: CASTSSNQPQHF. The CDR3 nucleotides are TGTGCCAGCACCAGTAGCAATCAGCCCCAGCATTTT.

V is TRBV7-2 and J is TRBJ2-7, with 12 bases lining up with TRBD2. The CDR3 contains 16 residues. Germline lookup yields CDR1 SGHTA and CDR2 FQGNSA. Trimming took 0 bases from V and 1 from J; bases not matched to a gene: 1. Here the CDR3 reads CASSLAGLAGSYEQYF. CDR3 coding DNA: TGTGCCAGCAGCTTAGCAGGACTAGCGGGGTCCTACGAGCAGTACTTC.

This chain uses TRBV19 with TRBJ1-4; D is unresolved. V lost 2 bases and J 0 bases, leaving 7 bases between the germline ends. This CDR3 has 15 residues. From germline, CDR1 is LNHDA and CDR2 SQIVND (reference sequence). CDR3 bases: TGTGCCAGTAGTATACTGGCTGCAACTAATGAAAAACTGTTTTTT. It codes for CASSILAATNEKLFF.

This clone was recorded once. The J gene is TRBJ1-3, the V gene TRBV5-1; no firm D call. This CDR3 comprises 15 residues. The V end lost 1 base, the J end lost 0 bases, and 8 bases lay between the germline ends. Germline V gene sequence: CDR1 SGHRS, CDR2 YFSETQ. Written as DNA, the CDR3 is TGCGCCAGCAGCTTGAACGTCTACTCTGGAAACACCATATATTTT. This encodes CASSLNVYSGNTIYF. The full variable domain, rest sourced from reference TRBV5-1 and TRBJ1-3, is KAGVTQTPRYLIKTRGQQVTLSCSPISGHRSVSWYQQTPGQGLQFLFEYFSETQRNKGNFPGRFSGRQFSNSRSEMNVSTLELGDSALYLCASSLNVYSGNTIYFGEGSWLTVV.

V gene TRBV6-2 or TRBV6-3 combines with J gene TRBJ1-4; 8 nucleotides agree with TRBD1. Looked up from germline, CDR1 is MNHEY and CDR2 is SVGEGT. After removal of 6 bases from V and 7 bases from J, the junction contained 10 bases not matched to a gene. CDR3 length: 15 residues. CDR3 region: CASSRGTGKSEKLFF. CDR3 in DNA: TGTGCCAGCAGCCGCGGGACAGGTAAAAGTGAAAAACTGTTTTTT.

The V gene is TRBV7-6, the J gene TRBJ2-1, with D perhaps TRBD2 (6 bases). With 3 bases removed from V and 2 bases from J, the gap between germline ends came to 11 bases. Looked up from germline, CDR1 is SGHVS and CDR2 is FNYEAQ. The CDR3 is 15 amino acids. The CDR3 nucleotides read TGTGCCAGCAGCTTTGGTAGCGGAGCCTACAATGAGCAGTTCTTC. As protein: CASSFGSGAYNEQFF.

The CDR3 DNA sequence: TGTGCCAGCAGTACGGGCGGGAGGGACCTTACCGGGGAGCTGTTTTTT. Translated, it gives CASSTGGRDLTGELFF. This sequence joins TRBV6-2 or TRBV6-3 and TRBJ2-2, with TRBD2 matching 9 bases. The CDR3 length is 16 residues. Per germline, CDR1 MNHEY and CDR2 SVGEGT. Trimming at V came to 5 bases and at J to 5 bases, leaving 9 bases not matched to a gene.

This sequence joins TRBV19 and TRBJ2-3, with 7 bases that match TRBD2. This CDR3 is 17 amino acids long. J was trimmed by 1 base and V by 4 bases; bases with no gene match: 11. Germline V gene lookup returns CDR1 LNHDA and CDR2 SQIVND (reference sequence). DNA for the CDR3: TGTGCCAGTAGTAGTTCGGTGCGGGAGATGGGCACAGATACGCAGTATTTT. It specifies CASSSSVREMGTDTQYF.

The chain employs TRBV4-2 and TRBJ1-5; 8 bases line up with TRBD1. Trimming removed 6 bases from V and 1 base from J; junction bases left unmatched: 8. Germline V CDR1 and CDR2: LGHNA, YNFKEQ. The length of the CDR3 is 16 residues. CDR3 coding DNA: TGTGCCAGCAGGGTGCTCCACAGGGGGAGCAATCAGCCCCAGCATTTT. It specifies CASRVLHRGSNQPQHF.

V is TRBV6-4 and J is TRBJ2-2; 9 bases match TRBD2. In germline, CDR1 is MRHNA, CDR2 SNTAGT. Trimming took 5 bases from V and 0 from J; bases not matched to a gene: 7. This CDR3 comprises 17 residues. CDR3 coding DNA: TGTGCCAGCAGTATGCGGGGGGGTCCCCCGAACACCGGGGAGCTGTTTTTT. Translation: CASSMRGGPPNTGELFF.

The CDR3: CASSSRWGDSSYNEQFF. In DNA form, the CDR3 reads TGTGCCAGCAGTTCTCGTTGGGGGGACTCCTCCTACAATGAGCAGTTCTTC. The chain links TRBV27 to TRBJ2-1; TRBD2 might be the D (6 bases). The germline V and J ends were trimmed by 4 bases and 0 bases, with 16 bases remaining between them. The CDR3 is 17 amino acids. Germline V gene data show CDR1 as MNHEY and CDR2 as SMNVEV (reference sequence).

The CDR3 region has the DNA TGTGCCACCAGTGATGGACGTAGGGGCGCAGATACGCAGTATTTT. As protein: CATSDGRRGADTQYF. The chain carries TRBV24-1 and TRBJ2-3, with D possibly being TRBD1 (5 bases). CDR1 KGHDR and CDR2 SFDVKD come from the germline V gene. The CDR3 is 15 amino acids. V lost 3 bases and J lost 4, with 13 bases in between.

The rearrangement joins TRBV13 to TRBJ1-2; D is undetermined. The CDR3 is made up of 13 amino acids. Between the trimmed V and J ends, which lost 1 base and 8 bases, there was a span of 11 bases. Germline V gene sequence: CDR1 PRHDT, CDR2 FYEKMQ (reference sequence). CDR3 in amino acids: CASSLAGEGGYTF. CDR3 in DNA: TGTGCCAGCAGCTTAGCGGGAGAGGGAGGCTACACCTTC.

This rearrangement joins TRBV7-9 to TRBJ1-1, with a possible D match to TRBD1 (6 bases). The CDR3 contains 14 residues. CDR1 SEHNR and CDR2 FQNEAQ come from the germline V gene (reference sequence). V was pared by 8 bases and J by 11 bases, with 24 bases between. The CDR3 DNA reads as TGTGCCAGCGCCCGGGGGGCGGGGATCAAAAGGGCTTTCTTT. Protein sequence: CASARGAGIKRAFF.

This clone was seen only once. The chain combines TRBV27 with TRBJ1-4; 8 bases align to TRBD1. This CDR3 is 21 amino acids long. The junction had 23 bases not matched to a gene; V was cut back by 8 bases and J by 0 bases. CDR1 is MNHEY, CDR2 SMNVEV, per germline (reference sequence). CDR3 in DNA: TGTGCCAGCGGAATACGGCCCTCACTGACAGGGGCCCTAGCAACTAATGAAAAACTGTTTTTT. It specifies CASGIRPSLTGALATNEKLFF.

A few counts support this clone. The chain recombines TRBV11-1 with TRBJ2-3; no definite D call. Trimming removed 5 bases at V and 2 bases at J, with 8 bases between. This CDR3 region has 13 residues. Germline CDR1 and CDR2: SGHAT and FQDESV (reference sequence). The CDR3 loop reads CASSPDTTDTQYF. The CDR3 DNA is TGTGCCAGCAGCCCTGACACCACAGATACGCAGTATTTT.

The V gene is TRBV7-9, the J gene TRBJ2-5; 7 nucleotides align to TRBD2. In germline, CDR1 is SEHNR, CDR2 FQNEAQ (reference sequence). The CDR3 consists of 16 residues. V lost 1 base and J lost 1; bases outside the gene matches: 6. The chain's CDR3 is CASSLVGGIVQETQYF. The CDR3 DNA sequence: TGTGCCAGCAGCTTAGTCGGGGGGATTGTCCAAGAGACCCAGTACTTC. The full variable domain, rest sourced from reference TRBV7-9 and TRBJ2-5, is DTGVSQNPRHKITKRGQNVTFRCDPISEHNRLYWYRQTLGQGPEFLTYFQNEAQLEKSRLLSDRFSAERPKGSFSTLEIQRTEQGDSAMYLCASSLVGGIVQETQYFGPGTRLLVL.

The CDR3 DNA sequence: TGTGCCAGCAGCCCCCCCAGGGCTAATGAAAAACTGTTTTTT. Amino acids: CASSPPRANEKLFF. The V gene is TRBV6-2 or TRBV6-3, the J gene TRBJ1-4; D might be TRBD1 (5 bases). V lost 6 bases and J lost 3, with 11 bases in between. In germline, CDR1 is MNHEY, CDR2 SVGEGT. The CDR3 is 14 residues long.

The chain couples TRBV28 to TRBJ1-1, with D maybe TRBD1 (5 bases). The CDR3 covers 15 residues. Germline CDR1 reads MDHEN; CDR2 reads SYDVKM. Trimming cost V 7 bases and J 4 bases, with 19 bases left between them. CDR3 bases: TGTGCCAGCAATTTGGGGGGTATTAGGAGCACTGAAGCTTTCTTT. Its protein product is CASNLGGIRSTEAFF.

This clone has a single count. The chain is built from TRBV7-9 and TRBJ2-7; 12 bases fit TRBD2. This CDR3 has 19 residues. The germline V gene encodes CDR1 SEHNR and CDR2 FQNEAQ (reference sequence). The V gene end was trimmed by 5 bases and the J gene end by 4 bases; junction bases not matched to a gene: 18. CDR3 nucleotides: TGTGCCAGCAGCCCCGGGACAGGACTAGCGGGAACTCGGGGGTACGAGCAGTACTTC. Protein: CASSPGTGLAGTRGYEQYF.

V usage is TRBV6-6 and J usage is TRBJ2-5; D is ambiguous. The CDR3 has 12 amino acids. Germline V gene sequence: CDR1 MNHNY, CDR2 SVGAGI (reference sequence). V lost 4 bases to trimming and J lost 1 base, with 4 bases between them. CDR3 nucleotide sequence: TGTGCCAGCAGTTTCGGCCAAGAGACCCAGTACTTC. Translating gives CASSFGQETQYF.

The chain joins TRBV18 to TRBJ1-6; perhaps TRBD1 as D (5 bases). The CDR3 extends over 15 amino acids. The V end was cut by 3 bases, the J end by 4 bases, with 10 bases between. Germline-derived CDR1 and CDR2 are KGHSH and LQKENI. The CDR3 here is CASSPGGMYNSPLHF. The CDR3 DNA reads TGTGCCAGCTCACCCGGGGGGATGTATAATTCACCCCTCCACTTT.

This rearrangement joins TRBV3-1 (or the pseudogene TRBV3-2) to TRBJ2-7; TRBD1 is a possible D gene (5 bases). Trimming removed 1 base at V and 1 base at J, with 11 bases between. Germline values: CDR1 LGHDT, CDR2 YNNKEL (reference sequence). The CDR3 extends over 15 amino acids. CDR3 sequence reads: CASSQVRTISYEQYF. For the CDR3, the DNA is TGTGCCAGCAGCCAAGTCCGGACAATTTCCTACGAGCAGTACTTC.

The V call is TRBV15, the J call TRBJ2-1; 9 bases align to TRBD1. CDR1 and CDR2 (germline): LNHNV, YYDKDF (reference sequence). The CDR3 loop spans 16 amino acids. V dropped 0 bases and J dropped 10; count of bases not matched to a gene: 10. CDR3: CATSRDLTPQGAEQFF. The CDR3 DNA follows: TGTGCCACCAGCAGAGATTTGACCCCACAGGGGGCCGAGCAGTTCTTC.

The chain joins TRBV18 to TRBJ1-5; D is uncertain. The CDR3 is 15 residues long. Germline CDR1 is KGHSH and CDR2 is LQKENI. V shed 3 bases and J shed 0 bases, with 9 bases lying between them. CDR3 bases: TGTGCCAGCTCACCCAGTTACAATAGCAATCAGCCCCAGCATTTT. Translated: CASSPSYNSNQPQHF.

This clone was counted once. This sequence joins TRBV7-2 and TRBJ1-2; D remains ambiguous. This CDR3 comprises 13 residues. In germline, CDR1 is SGHTA, CDR2 FQGNSA. V lost 5 bases, J lost 3 bases, and 10 bases lay in between. CDR3 DNA sequence: TGTGCCAGCAGCCCCGGAGGAGACTATGGCTACACCTTC. Amino acid sequence: CASSPGGDYGYTF.

The chain couples TRBV7-9 to TRBJ1-2; D not resolved. The V end was cut by 0 bases, the J end by 4 bases, with 15 bases between. The length of the CDR3 is 16 residues. Germline V gives CDR1 SEHNR, CDR2 FQNEAQ (reference sequence). This CDR3 reads CASSLAEGPVRYGYTF. CDR3 nucleotide sequence: TGTGCCAGCAGCTTAGCCGAGGGCCCAGTGCGCTATGGCTACACCTTC.